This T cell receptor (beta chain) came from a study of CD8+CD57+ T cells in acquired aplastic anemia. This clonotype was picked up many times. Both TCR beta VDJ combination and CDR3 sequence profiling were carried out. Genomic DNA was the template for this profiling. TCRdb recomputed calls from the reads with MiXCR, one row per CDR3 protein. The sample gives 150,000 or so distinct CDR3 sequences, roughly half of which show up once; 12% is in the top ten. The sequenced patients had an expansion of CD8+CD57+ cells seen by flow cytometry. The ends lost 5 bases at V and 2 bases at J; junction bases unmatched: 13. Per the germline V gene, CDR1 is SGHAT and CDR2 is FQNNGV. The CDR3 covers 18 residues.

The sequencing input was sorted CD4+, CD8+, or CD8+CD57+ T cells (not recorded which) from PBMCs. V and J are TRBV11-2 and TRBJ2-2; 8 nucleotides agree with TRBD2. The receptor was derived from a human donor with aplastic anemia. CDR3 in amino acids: CASSPHPGLAGNTGELFF. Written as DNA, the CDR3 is TGTGCCAGCAGCCCGCACCCGGGGCTAGCGGGCAACACCGGGGAGCTGTTTTTT.